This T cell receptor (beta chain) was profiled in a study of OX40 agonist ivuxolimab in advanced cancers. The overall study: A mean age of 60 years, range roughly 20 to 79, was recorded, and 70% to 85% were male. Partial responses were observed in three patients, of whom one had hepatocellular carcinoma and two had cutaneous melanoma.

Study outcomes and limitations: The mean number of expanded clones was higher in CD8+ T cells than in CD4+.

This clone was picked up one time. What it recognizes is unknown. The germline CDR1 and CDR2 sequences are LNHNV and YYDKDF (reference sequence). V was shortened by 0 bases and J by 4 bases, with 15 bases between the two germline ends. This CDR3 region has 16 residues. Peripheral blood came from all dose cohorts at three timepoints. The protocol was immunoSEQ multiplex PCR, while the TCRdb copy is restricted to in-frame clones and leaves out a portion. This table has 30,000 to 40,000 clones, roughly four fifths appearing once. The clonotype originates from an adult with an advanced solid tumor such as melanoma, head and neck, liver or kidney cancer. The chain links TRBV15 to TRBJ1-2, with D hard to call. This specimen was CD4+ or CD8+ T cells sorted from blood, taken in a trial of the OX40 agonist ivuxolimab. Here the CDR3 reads CATSRDRTSKLYGYTF. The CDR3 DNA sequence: TGTGCCACCAGCAGAGACCGGACTTCCAAACTCTATGGCTACACCTTC.